This T cell receptor beta chain was identified during a study of regulatory T cells in long-lasting Graves disease. This clonotype was detected many times. Time point specified: newly diagnosed GD, antithyroid drugs for less than 3 months. From PBMCs, RNA was extracted and then used to make the TCR library. All patients originated from an endocrinology department located in Xi'an, China. Arm-PCR of CDR3 regions with iRepertoire HTBI primers generated TCR beta libraries. TCRdb analysed the multiplex PCR reads with MiXCR anew, one entry per CDR3 protein. The profile shows approximately 300,000 distinct CDR3 sequences, about a sixth of them singletons. The TCR comes from a female donor with Graves disease. The sample here was peripheral blood mononuclear cells (PBMCs), taken at new diagnosis, from a patient treated with antithyroid drugs.

CDR3 nucleotide sequence: TGTGCCAGCGGGTATCCAGGAGTCACAGATACGCAGTATTTT. Translating it yields CASGYPGVTDTQYF. This chain uses TRBV2 with TRBJ2-3; D gene uncertain. Germline CDR1 SNHLY, CDR2 FYNNEI. Trimming shortened V by 8 bases and J by 2 bases, and 14 bases separated the two germline ends. CDR3 length: 14 amino acids. The full variable domain, with the rest looked up from reference TRBV2 and TRBJ2-3, is EPEVTQTPSHQVTQMGQEVILRCVPISNHLYFYWYRQILGQKVEFLVSFYNNEISEKSEIFDDQFSVERPDGSNFTLKIRSTKLEDSAMYFCASGYPGVTDTQYFGPGTRLTVL.